Below are 25 T cell receptor beta chains sequenced from a single sample in a study of T cell responses to AZD1222 COVID-19 vaccine. TCRdb keeps only in-frame clones here, not all; method: immunoSEQ multiplex PCR. The sample has around 66,000 clones, around 79% seen once. This specimen was peripheral blood, taken on day 0 of MenACWY control vaccination. The receptors originated from an adult in good health.

Only a few counts were recorded for this clone. This rearrangement joins TRBV27 to TRBJ2-1; no reliable D call. Germline CDR1 is MNHEY and CDR2 is SMNVEV (reference sequence). V lost 6 bases, J lost 6 bases, and 12 bases lay in between. The CDR3 loop spans 13 amino acids. The CDR3 sequence is CASSPGVGNEQFF. For the CDR3, the DNA is TGTGCCAGCAGCCCGGGTGTGGGCAATGAGCAGTTCTTC.

In DNA form, the CDR3 reads TGTGCCAGCAGCTTACGATTCGCAGGGGCGGGGAATTCACCCCTCCACTTT. This encodes CASSLRFAGAGNSPLHF. The chain has TRBV7-2 and TRBJ1-6; D may be TRBD1 (6 bases). There are 17 residues in the CDR3. Germline V CDR1 and CDR2: SGHTA, FQGNSA. V lost 2 bases and J 7 bases, leaving 18 bases between the germline ends.

The table lists this clone with a few counts. The sample holds other DNA sequences that translate to the same CDR3. The chain couples TRBV2 to TRBJ1-6, with 8 nucleotides matching TRBD1. The V and J ends lost 4 bases and 8 bases, in that order; junction bases with no gene match: 7. The CDR3 is 15 amino acids. CDR1 and CDR2 from the germline V gene are SNHLY and FYNNEI. The CDR3 DNA reads as TGTGCCAGCAGTGGGACAGGGCGGGAGGATTCACCCCTCCACTTT. The encoded protein is CASSGTGREDSPLHF.

The chain links TRBV5-6 to TRBJ2-7, with a weak D call TRBD2 (6 bases). The CDR3 has 15 residues. Trimming stripped 1 base from V and 2 bases from J, with 13 bases between. The germline V gene encodes CDR1 SGHDT and CDR2 YYEEEE. CDR3: CASSLISAGPYEQYF. CDR3 in DNA: TGTGCCAGCAGCTTGATTTCCGCGGGGCCCTACGAGCAGTACTTC.

There are a few counts of this clone. The chain links TRBV7-9 to TRBJ1-5; no definite D call. V dropped 2 bases and J dropped 9 bases, with 20 bases sitting between them. The CDR3 has 16 amino acids. Germline V gene lookup returns CDR1 SEHNR and CDR2 FQNEAQ (reference sequence). CDR3 sequence reads: CASSLSGEGRSGPQHF. The CDR3 coding sequence is TGTGCCAGCAGCTTAAGCGGAGAGGGCCGAAGCGGGCCCCAGCATTTT.

V gene TRBV7-9 combines with J gene TRBJ2-3; TRBD2 agrees at 8 bases. The CDR3 sequence is 12 residues long. V gave up 2 bases and J gave up 10 bases; unmatched junction bases: 2. From germline, CDR1 is SEHNR and CDR2 FQNEAQ (reference sequence). CDR3 nucleotides: TGTGCCAGCAGCTTAAGACTAGCGTCGCAGTATTTT. This gives the protein CASSLRLASQYF.

This rearrangement joins TRBV7-9 to TRBJ1-2; no firm D call. The CDR3 totals 13 residues. Per germline, CDR1 SEHNR and CDR2 FQNEAQ (reference sequence). The V and J ends lost 1 base and 5 bases respectively, with 8 bases between them. For the CDR3, the DNA is TGTGCCAGCAGCTTAGAGGATCTTTATGGCTACACCTTC. It specifies CASSLEDLYGYTF. Combining the CDR3 with reference TRBV7-9 and TRBJ1-2 gives the whole variable domain DTGVSQNPRHKITKRGQNVTFRCDPISEHNRLYWYRQTLGQGPEFLTYFQNEAQLEKSRLLSDRFSAERPKGSFSTLEIQRTEQGDSAMYLCASSLEDLYGYTFGSGTRLTVV.

The chain links TRBV3-1 (or the pseudogene TRBV3-2) to TRBJ1-4; D possibly corresponds to TRBD1 (5 bases). Germline V gene sequence: CDR1 LGHDT, CDR2 YNNKEL (reference sequence). Trimming pared 1 base from V and 13 bases from J, leaving 16 bases between. This CDR3 is 14 amino acids long. The CDR3 DNA is TGTGCCAGCAGCCAAGTCTCCGGACGGGACGCACTGTTTTTT. It yields the protein CASSQVSGRDALFF.

The rearrangement joins TRBV4-1 to TRBJ1-2; TRBD1 matches 11 bases. CDR3 length: 15 amino acids. J lost 7 bases, V lost 1 base, and 5 bases had no gene match. Per germline, CDR1 MGHRA and CDR2 YSYEKL. The CDR3 loop is CASSQVGTGGRGYTF. The CDR3 region has the DNA TGCGCCAGCAGCCAAGTCGGGACAGGGGGTCGTGGCTACACCTTC.

The genes are TRBV7-2 and TRBJ2-2; D unresolved. Germline CDR1 is SGHTA and CDR2 is FQGNSA. The V and J ends lost 0 bases and 4 bases respectively, with 9 bases between them. The CDR3 extends over 15 amino acids. The CDR3 DNA reads TGTGCCAGCAGCTTAGCACCTAGGAGCACCGGGGAGCTGTTTTTT. It encodes CASSLAPRSTGELFF.

The chain recombines TRBV29-1 with TRBJ1-2; TRBD1 matches 10 bases. The V gene end was trimmed by 6 bases and the J gene end by 11 bases; junction bases not matched to a gene: 9. This CDR3 is 12 amino acids long. CDR1 is SQVTM and CDR2 is ANQGSEA in the germline V gene. The CDR3: CSVAGTGEGYTF. In nucleotides, the CDR3 is TGCAGCGTCGCCGGGACAGGGGAAGGATACACCTTC.

V is TRBV18 and J is TRBJ2-1; 13 nucleotides match TRBD2. Per the germline V gene, CDR1 is KGHSH and CDR2 is LQKENI. This CDR3 has 19 residues. With V trimmed by 4 bases and J by 10 bases, 19 bases remained unmatched. CDR3 DNA sequence: TGTGCCAGCTCACGGGAACAACCGGGACTAGCGGGATACCGGCAGGAGCAGTTCTTC. Amino acid sequence: CASSREQPGLAGYRQEQFF.

V gene TRBV6-5 combines with J gene TRBJ2-2, with TRBD2 matching over 9 bases. The trim removed 6 bases at V and 0 bases at J, leaving 2 bases unmatched. CDR3 length equals 15 residues. The germline CDR1 and CDR2 sequences are MNHEY and SVGAGI. CDR3 sequence reads: CASRTSGSNTGELFF. Written as DNA, the CDR3 is TGTGCCAGCAGAACTAGCGGGTCGAACACCGGGGAGCTGTTTTTT.

The V call is TRBV11-2, the J call TRBJ2-1; TRBD2 matches 13 bases. The V gene's germline CDR1 is SGHAT and CDR2 FQNNGV. With 2 bases clipped from V and 1 base from J, the junction kept 5 bases outside the gene matches. This CDR3 region has 18 residues. The CDR3 DNA is TGTGCCAGCAGCTTATTACCGGGACTAGCGGGATCCTACAATGAGCAGTTCTTC. Translating gives CASSLLPGLAGSYNEQFF.

The chain recombines TRBV2 with TRBJ2-2, with 9 bases fitting TRBD1. The V and J ends lost 4 bases and 5 bases, in that order; junction bases with no gene match: 2. From germline, CDR1 is SNHLY and CDR2 FYNNEI. The CDR3 is 14 amino acids. The CDR3 nucleotides are TGTGCCAGCAGTGCAGACAGGGGGACCGGGGAGCTGTTTTTT. This codes for CASSADRGTGELFF.

The CDR3 is CATSRDLTSGTAEQFF. CDR3 in DNA: TGTGCCACCAGCAGAGATCTGACTAGCGGGACTGCTGAGCAGTTCTTC. The V call is TRBV15, the J call TRBJ2-1, with TRBD2 matching 11 bases. The ends lost 0 bases at V and 9 bases at J; junction bases unmatched: 7. CDR1 and CDR2 from the germline V gene are LNHNV and YYDKDF (reference sequence). The CDR3 sequence is 16 residues long.

J is TRBJ1-1 and V is TRBV5-1, with D hard to call. The germline V gene has CDR1 SGHRS and CDR2 YFSETQ. With 0 bases removed from V and 4 bases from J, the gap between germline ends came to 7 bases. The CDR3 covers 13 residues. The CDR3 region has the DNA TGCGCCAGCAGCTTGGAAGCAAGCACTGAAGCTTTCTTT. Translation gives CASSLEASTEAFF.

This chain connects TRBV6-1 to TRBJ1-2; no clear D gene. V lost 1 base to trimming and J lost 8 bases, with 11 bases between them. The CDR3 contains 13 residues. The germline V gene encodes CDR1 MNHNS and CDR2 SASEGT. The CDR3 nucleotides are TGTGCCAGCAGTGAAGTGAAAAGCGGGGGCTACACCTTC. This sequence encodes CASSEVKSGGYTF.

The chain carries TRBV3-1 (or the pseudogene TRBV3-2) and TRBJ2-7; TRBD2 matches at 7 bases. The V and J ends lost 0 bases and 0 bases, in that order; junction bases with no gene match: 8. The CDR3 contains 17 residues. Germline V lookup: CDR1 LGHDT, CDR2 YNNKEL (reference sequence). The CDR3 here is CASSQDNLAVSSYEQYF. In nucleotides, the CDR3 is TGTGCCAGCAGCCAAGATAATCTAGCGGTGAGCTCCTACGAGCAGTACTTC.

This sequence joins TRBV21-1 and TRBJ2-7. TRBV21-1 is a known pseudogene. This CDR3 has 16 residues. The CDR3 loop is CASSPKGGREPYEQYF. The CDR3 DNA follows: TGTGCCAGCAGCCCAAAGGGGGGACGAGAGCCCTACGAGCAGTACTTC.

The J gene is TRBJ2-2, the V gene TRBV4-2; 12 nucleotides line up with TRBD2. Germline V gene data show CDR1 as LGHNA and CDR2 as YNFKEQ. There are 17 residues in the CDR3. The V gene end was trimmed by 0 bases and the J gene end by 2 bases; junction bases not matched to a gene: 1. CDR3 protein: CASSQDGLAGNTGELFF. CDR3 coding DNA: TGTGCCAGCAGCCAAGATGGACTAGCGGGAAACACCGGGGAGCTGTTTTTT.

The gene calls are TRBV7-8 and TRBJ2-1; 9 bases are a match to TRBD1. There are 13 residues in the CDR3. After removal of 7 bases from V and 9 bases from J, the junction contained 7 bases not matched to a gene. Germline V gives CDR1 SGHVS, CDR2 FQNEAQ. The CDR3 DNA reads as TGTGCCAGCACCGGGACAGGGAACCCTGAGCAGTTCTTC. As protein: CASTGTGNPEQFF.

The CDR3 region has the DNA TGTGCCAGCAGGAGTAGACAGGACACTGAAGCTTTCTTT. Its translation is CASRSRQDTEAFF. This chain links TRBV7-3 with TRBJ1-1; possibly TRBD1 for D (6 bases). The CDR3 runs to 13 residues. Deletions cut 6 bases from V and 3 bases from J, with 11 bases between. The germline V gene encodes CDR1 SGHTA and CDR2 FQGTGA.

This clone was seen once. DNA of the CDR3: TGTGCCAGCAGCTTAGTAACGGGGAAGGACGCCGGGGAGCTGTTTTTT. The encoded protein is CASSLVTGKDAGELFF. This chain joins TRBV11-1 and TRBJ2-2; D possibly corresponds to TRBD2 (5 bases). CDR1 SGHAT and CDR2 FQDESV come from the germline V gene (reference sequence). V lost 1 base to trimming and J lost 6 bases, with 15 bases between them. CDR3 length: 16 residues. Combining the CDR3 with reference TRBV11-1 and TRBJ2-2 gives the whole variable domain EAEVAQSPRYKITEKSQAVAFWCDPISGHATLYWYRQILGQGPELLVQFQDESVVDDSQLPKDRFSAERLKGVDSTLKIQPAELGDSAMYLCASSLVTGKDAGELFFGEGSRLTVL.

The V call is TRBV5-1, the J call TRBJ2-3, with TRBD1 as a possible D gene (6 bases). The V gene lost 0 bases and the J gene lost 2 bases, with 13 bases spanning the gap. CDR1 SGHRS and CDR2 YFSETQ come from the germline V gene. The CDR3 sequence is 16 residues long. CDR3 bases: TGCGCCAGCAGCTTGGCCGGGACAACTTACACAGATACGCAGTATTTT. This codes for CASSLAGTTYTDTQYF.